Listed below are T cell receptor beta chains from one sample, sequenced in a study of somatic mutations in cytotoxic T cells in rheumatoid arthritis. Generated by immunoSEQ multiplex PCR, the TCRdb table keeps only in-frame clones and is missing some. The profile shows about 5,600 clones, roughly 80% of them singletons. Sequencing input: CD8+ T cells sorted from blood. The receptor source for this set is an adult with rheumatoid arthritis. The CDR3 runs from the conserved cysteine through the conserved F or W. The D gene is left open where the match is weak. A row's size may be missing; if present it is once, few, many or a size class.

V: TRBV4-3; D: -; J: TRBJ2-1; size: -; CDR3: CASSQDRDISGDEQFF; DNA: TGCGCCAGCAGCCAAGATAGAGATATCTCGGGTGATGAGCAGTTCTTC
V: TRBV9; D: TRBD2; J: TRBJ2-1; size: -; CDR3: CASSVEGGSGNEQFF; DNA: TGTGCCAGCAGCGTAGAAGGCGGGAGCGGCAATGAGCAGTTCTTC
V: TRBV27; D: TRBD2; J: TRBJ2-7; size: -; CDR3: CASTMGRGAYEQYF; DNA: TGTGCCAGCACCATGGGCCGGGGGGCCTACGAGCAGTACTTC
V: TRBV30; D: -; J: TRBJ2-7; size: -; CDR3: CAWSVRLEGGYEQYF; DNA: TGTGCCTGGAGTGTACGGCTCGAGGGGGGTTACGAGCAGTACTTC
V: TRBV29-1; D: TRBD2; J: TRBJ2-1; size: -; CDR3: CSVQGLANLNEQFF; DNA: TGCAGCGTTCAAGGACTAGCGAATTTGAATGAGCAGTTCTTC
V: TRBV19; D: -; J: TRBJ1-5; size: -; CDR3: CASSTTGPPISSNQPQHF; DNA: TGTGCCAGTAGTACGACCGGGCCACCAATCTCAAGCAATCAGCCCCAGCATTTT
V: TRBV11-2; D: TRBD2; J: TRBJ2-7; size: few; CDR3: CASTGGDDEQYF; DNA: TGTGCCAGCACCGGGGGGGACGACGAGCAGTACTTC
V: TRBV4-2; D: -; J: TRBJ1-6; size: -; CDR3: CASSQSRDENSPLHF; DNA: TGTGCCAGCAGCCAAAGCCGGGACGAGAATTCACCCCTCCACTTT
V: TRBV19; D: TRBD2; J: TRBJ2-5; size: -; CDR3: CASSSPPGLGSQETQYF; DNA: TGTGCCAGTAGTTCCCCACCGGGACTAGGATCCCAAGAGACCCAGTACTTC
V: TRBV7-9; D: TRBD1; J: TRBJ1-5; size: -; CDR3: CASSKLSGGLSQPQHF; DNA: TGTGCCAGCAGCAAACTTTCAGGGGGACTGAGTCAGCCCCAGCATTTT
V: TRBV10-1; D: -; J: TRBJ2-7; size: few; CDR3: CASSGGLNYEQYF; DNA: TGCGCCAGCAGTGGTGGGCTCAACTACGAGCAGTACTTC
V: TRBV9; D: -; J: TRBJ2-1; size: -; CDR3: CASSVAGGGYNEQFF; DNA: TGTGCCAGCAGCGTAGCAGGGGGGGGTTACAATGAGCAGTTCTTC
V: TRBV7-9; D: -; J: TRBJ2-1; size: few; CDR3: CASSGNEQFF; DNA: TGTGCCAGCAGCGGCAATGAGCAGTTCTTC
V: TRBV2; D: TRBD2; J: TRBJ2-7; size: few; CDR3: CASSLLTSGNSYEQYF; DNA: TGTGCCAGCAGTCTCTTGACTAGCGGGAACTCCTACGAGCAGTACTTC
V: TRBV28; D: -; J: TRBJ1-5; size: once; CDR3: CASSFGQPQHF; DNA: TGTGCCAGCAGTTTCGGGCAGCCCCAGCATTTT
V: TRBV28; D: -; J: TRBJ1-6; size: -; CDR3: CASSPWGGSPPLHF; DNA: TGTGCCAGCAGTCCTTGGGGCGGTAGTCCACCCCTCCACTTT
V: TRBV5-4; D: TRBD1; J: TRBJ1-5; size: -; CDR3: CASSLGTGDPQPQHF; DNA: TGTGCCAGCAGCTTGGGGACAGGGGACCCCCAGCCCCAGCATTTT
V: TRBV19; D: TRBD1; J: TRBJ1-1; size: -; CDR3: CASSRIQGYTEAFF; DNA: TGTGCCAGTAGTAGGATACAGGGGTACACTGAAGCTTTCTTT
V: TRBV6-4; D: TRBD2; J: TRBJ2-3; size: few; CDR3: CASRETSGSTDTQYF; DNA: TGTGCCAGCAGGGAGACTAGCGGGAGCACAGATACGCAGTATTTT
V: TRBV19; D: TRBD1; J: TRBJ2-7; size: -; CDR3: CASSPGTGVEEQYF; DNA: TGTGCCAGTAGTCCCGGGACAGGGGTTGAGGAGCAGTACTTC
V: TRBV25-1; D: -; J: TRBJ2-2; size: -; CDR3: CASSELGSGTGELFF; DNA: TGTGCCAGCAGTGAACTAGGTAGTGGGACCGGGGAGCTGTTTTTT
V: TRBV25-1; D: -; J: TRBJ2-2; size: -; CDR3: CASSYGRELFF; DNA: TGTGCCAGCAGTTACGGGCGGGAGCTGTTTTTT
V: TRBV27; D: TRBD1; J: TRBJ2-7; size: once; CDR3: CASSLSSGGAHFYEQYF; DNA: TGTGCCAGCAGTTTATCATCAGGGGGCGCCCACTTCTACGAGCAGTACTTC
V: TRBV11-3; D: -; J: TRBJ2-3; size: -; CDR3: CASSSSRASTDTQYF; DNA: TGTGCCAGCAGCTCCTCGCGAGCAAGCACAGATACGCAGTATTTT
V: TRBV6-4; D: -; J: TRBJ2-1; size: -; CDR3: CASSDRDNNEQFF; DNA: TGTGCCAGCAGTGACCGGGACAACAATGAGCAGTTCTTC
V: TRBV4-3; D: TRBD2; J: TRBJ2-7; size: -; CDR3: CASSQGPPGGSYEQYF; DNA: TGCGCCAGCAGCCAAGGTCCCCCGGGAGGGTCCTACGAGCAGTACTTC
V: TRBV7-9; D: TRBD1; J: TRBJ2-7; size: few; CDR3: CASSSVRDRTYEQYF; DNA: TGTGCCAGCAGCTCGGTCCGGGACAGAACCTACGAGCAGTACTTC
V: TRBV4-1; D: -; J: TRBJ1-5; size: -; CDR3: CASSLMLGGNQPQHF; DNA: TGCGCCAGCAGCCTCATGCTCGGGGGGAATCAGCCCCAGCATTTT
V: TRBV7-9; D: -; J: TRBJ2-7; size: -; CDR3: CASSPSWGEADEQYF; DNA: TGTGCCAGCAGCCCAAGCTGGGGTGAAGCGGACGAGCAGTACTTC
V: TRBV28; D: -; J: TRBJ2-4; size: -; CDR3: CASSRAGKNIQYF; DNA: TGTGCCAGCAGTCGGGCCGGGAAAAACATTCAGTACTTC
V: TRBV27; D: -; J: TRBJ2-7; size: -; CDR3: CATSSTTLDPYEQYF; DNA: TGTGCCACCTCATCGACGACTCTAGACCCCTACGAGCAGTACTTC
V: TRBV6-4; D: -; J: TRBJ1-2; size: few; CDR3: CASSVEGMNYGYTF; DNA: TGTGCCAGCAGTGTTGAGGGGATGAACTATGGCTACACCTTC
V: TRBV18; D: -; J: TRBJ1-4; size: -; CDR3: CASSPPPGKKLFF; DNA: TGTGCCAGCTCACCACCGCCCGGGAAAAAACTGTTTTTT
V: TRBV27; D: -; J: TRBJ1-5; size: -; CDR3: CASSLSSSGGNQPQHF; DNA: TGTGCCAGCAGTTTATCCTCCTCAGGGGGCAATCAGCCCCAGCATTTT
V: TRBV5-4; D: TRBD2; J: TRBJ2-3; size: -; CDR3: CASSYGGLAGITDTQYF; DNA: TGTGCCAGCAGCTATGGTGGACTAGCGGGGATCACAGATACGCAGTATTTT
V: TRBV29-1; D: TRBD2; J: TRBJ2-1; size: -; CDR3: CSAMVAGGAYNEQFF; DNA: TGCAGCGCGATGGTGGCGGGGGGAGCCTACAATGAGCAGTTCTTC
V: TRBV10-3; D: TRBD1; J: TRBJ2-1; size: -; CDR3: CAISESTGYNEQFF; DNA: TGTGCCATCAGTGAGTCGACAGGGTACAATGAGCAGTTCTTC
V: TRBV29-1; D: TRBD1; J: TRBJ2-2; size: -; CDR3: CSVDGQGNTGELFF; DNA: TGCAGCGTTGATGGACAGGGGAACACCGGGGAGCTGTTTTTT
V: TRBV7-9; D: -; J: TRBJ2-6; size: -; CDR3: CASSISGSYSGANVLTF; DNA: TGTGCCAGCAGCATTAGCGGTTCATACTCTGGGGCCAACGTCCTGACTTTC
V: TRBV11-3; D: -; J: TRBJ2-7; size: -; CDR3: CASSARNSEQYF; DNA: TGTGCCAGCAGCGCCCGGAACTCCGAGCAGTACTTC
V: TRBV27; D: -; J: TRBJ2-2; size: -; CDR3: CASSSGGTGELFF; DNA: TGTGCCAGCAGTTCGGGTGGGACCGGGGAGCTGTTTTTT
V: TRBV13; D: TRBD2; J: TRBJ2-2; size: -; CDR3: CASSTTSGSQTGELFF; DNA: TGTGCCAGCAGCACCACGAGCGGGAGTCAAACCGGGGAGCTGTTTTTT